A selection of T cell receptor beta chains follows, all from one sample in a study of shared clonotypes between healthy human individuals. TCRdb keeps only in-frame clones here, not all; method: immunoSEQ multiplex PCR. The repertoire holds hundreds of thousands of clones, with about 96% as singletons. Sequenced input: naive CD8+ T cells sorted from blood. Every receptor here comes from a woman in her 30s in good health. Each CDR3 is given with its conserved first and last residue. A D gene is named only where the DNA matches it firmly. Not every row has a clone size; where given, it reads once, few, many or a size class.

TRBV28	11	TRBJ2-7	-	-	TGTGCCAGCAGTCCGCAGGAGGGGCAGTACTTC	CASSPQEGQYF
TRBV4-2	15	TRBJ2-2	-	-	TGTGCCAGCAGCCCCACATGGGGGGTCACCGGGGAGCTGTTTTTT	CASSPTWGVTGELFF
TRBV7-3	11	TRBJ2-7	-	-	TGTGCCAGCGGATTCGGGGGCGAGCAGTACTTC	CASGFGGEQYF
TRBV15	15	TRBJ1-5	TRBD1	-	TGTGCCACCAGCAGGGAGAACAGGGGAGATCAGCCCCAGCATTTT	CATSRENRGDQPQHF
TRBV5-6	13	TRBJ1-2	-	-	TGTGCCAGCAGCTATACAGGGAACTATGGCTACACCTTC	CASSYTGNYGYTF
TRBV5-5	16	TRBJ1-1	TRBD1	-	TGTGCCAGCAGCTCCCCAGGTGGACAGGGTGTCACTGAAGCTTTCTTT	CASSSPGGQGVTEAFF
TRBV7-3	13	TRBJ2-5	-	-	TGTGCCAGCAGCCCATCTGGGGCAGAGACCCAGTACTTC	CASSPSGAETQYF
TRBV28	13	TRBJ2-1	-	once	TGTGCCAGCGTGGGGACTCTTTACAATGAGCAGTTCTTC	CASVGTLYNEQFF
TRBV13	15	TRBJ2-7	TRBD2	-	TGTGCCAGCAGCTTAGATTTAGCGGGAGCCTACGAGCAGTACTTC	CASSLDLAGAYEQYF
TRBV28	14	TRBJ1-5	-	-	TGTGCCAGCAGACCCGTACTTGTTAGTCAGCCCCAGCATTTT	CASRPVLVSQPQHF
TRBV27	15	TRBJ2-7	-	-	TGTGCCAGCAGTTTATCGGTTTGGGGGGCCTACGAGCAGTACTTC	CASSLSVWGAYEQYF
TRBV28	16	TRBJ2-2	-	-	TGTGCCAGCGACCAGACGCCCGGTGGGGGGACCGGGGAGCTGTTTTTT	CASDQTPGGGTGELFF
TRBV19	13	TRBJ1-5	-	once	TGTGCCAGTAGTATAACTACAGGTCAGCCCCAGCATTTT	CASSITTGQPQHF
TRBV2	13	TRBJ1-1	-	few	TGTGCCACCGAGATGGAATCACACACTGAAGCTTTCTTT	CATEMESHTEAFF
TRBV7-9	14	TRBJ1-3	-	-	TGTGCCAGCAGCTCGACAGACTCTGGAAACACCATATATTTT	CASSSTDSGNTIYF
TRBV7-8	14	TRBJ2-1	TRBD2	-	TGTGCCAGCAGCTTTAGCGGGAGTTTTGATGAGCAGTTCTTC	CASSFSGSFDEQFF
TRBV5-1	16	TRBJ2-1	TRBD2	-	TGCGCCAGCAGCTTGGATCTAGCGGGGGAGGACAATGAGCAGTTCTTC	CASSLDLAGEDNEQFF
TRBV10-3	12	TRBJ1-1	-	-	TGTGCCATCCTAACGGGGAACACTGAAGCTTTCTTT	CAILTGNTEAFF
TRBV28	15	TRBJ2-3	-	-	TGTGCCAGCAGTTCGGTCTCAAGGCGCACAGATACGCAGTATTTT	CASSSVSRRTDTQYF
TRBV11-2	15	TRBJ2-7	-	-	TGTGCCAGCAGCTTAACGGCAGGTCGGCAATACGAGCAGTACTTC	CASSLTAGRQYEQYF
TRBV2	18	TRBJ2-1	TRBD2	-	TGTGCCAGCAGTGAAAGGGCTAGCGGGAGGGTGCAAGGGAATGAGCAGTTCTTC	CASSERASGRVQGNEQFF
TRBV7-9	14	TRBJ2-1	TRBD2	-	TGTGCCAGCGGGTATTCCGAGCGGGAGAATGAGCAGTTCTTC	CASGYSERENEQFF
TRBV5-6	16	TRBJ2-1	TRBD2	-	TGTGCCAGCAGCCCGCGAGGACTAGCGGGAGACTATGAGCAGTTCTTC	CASSPRGLAGDYEQFF
TRBV9	14	TRBJ1-2	TRBD1	-	TGTGCCAGCAGCCACATGACAGGGGACTATGGCTACACCTTC	CASSHMTGDYGYTF
TRBV28	16	TRBJ2-1	TRBD1	-	TGTGCCAGCAGTTTCGCCGGGACAGGCGGTTACAATGAGCAGTTCTTC	CASSFAGTGGYNEQFF
TRBV10-2	14	TRBJ2-7	-	-	TGCGCCAGCAGCGGGGACTCCGGTGCCTACGAGCAGTACTTC	CASSGDSGAYEQYF
TRBV28	15	TRBJ2-7	-	-	TGTGCCAGCAGTTTAGGCGGCTGGGGAGGTGACGAGCAGTACTTC	CASSLGGWGGDEQYF
TRBV9	15	TRBJ1-3	-	few	TGTGCCAGCAGCGTCTCACCCTACTCTGGAAACACCATATATTTT	CASSVSPYSGNTIYF
TRBV28	14	TRBJ2-7	-	-	TGTGCCAGCAGTTTCTGGGGGAACACCTACGAGCAGTACTTC	CASSFWGNTYEQYF
TRBV7-9	12	TRBJ2-5	-	-	TGTGCCAGTAATCCTAGTTCGGAGACCCAGTACTTC	CASNPSSETQYF
TRBV9	15	TRBJ2-1	TRBD1	-	TGTGCCAGCAGCGTAGAGGGGGCGGCCTACAATGAGCAGTTCTTC	CASSVEGAAYNEQFF
TRBV27	15	TRBJ2-3	-	-	TGTGCCAGCAGTTTTGGTACCGCCGGCACAGATACGCAGTATTTT	CASSFGTAGTDTQYF
TRBV4-2	19	TRBJ2-1	-	once	TGTGCCAGCAGCCTCATAGGGACCAAACGGGACGCAAAAAGCTATGAGCAGTTCTTC	CASSLIGTKRDAKSYEQFF
TRBV10-3	16	TRBJ2-7	TRBD2	-	TGTGCCATCAGTGAATCCCTTGTGGCGGGAGCGCACGAGCAGTACTTC	CAISESLVAGAHEQYF
TRBV27	18	TRBJ2-1	-	-	TGTGCCAGCGTTGGCGGACTACTTACGATTAGCTCCTACAATGAGCAGTTCTTC	CASVGGLLTISSYNEQFF
TRBV27	15	TRBJ2-3	TRBD2	-	TGTGCCAGCAGTTTACTAGCGGGAGGACGAGATACGCAGTATTTT	CASSLLAGGRDTQYF
TRBV28	12	TRBJ1-6	-	-	TGTGCCAGCAGTCTGGGCGGGGGACCCCTCCACTTT	CASSLGGGPLHF
TRBV27	14	TRBJ2-5	TRBD1	-	TGTGCCAGCAGTCCGGACAGGGGACCCGTGGCCCAGTACTTC	CASSPDRGPVAQYF
TRBV4-2	14	TRBJ2-7	-	-	TGTGCCAGCAGCCAATACCGGCCCAGTGACGAGCAGTACTTC	CASSQYRPSDEQYF
TRBV7-9	13	TRBJ1-1	-	-	TGTGCCAGTCAAACAGGCGACTACACTGAAGCTTTCTTT	CASQTGDYTEAFF
TRBV10-1	16	TRBJ2-3	-	-	TGCGCCAGCAGTGATTTATGGCTAGCGCGCACAGATACGCAGTATTTT	CASSDLWLARTDTQYF